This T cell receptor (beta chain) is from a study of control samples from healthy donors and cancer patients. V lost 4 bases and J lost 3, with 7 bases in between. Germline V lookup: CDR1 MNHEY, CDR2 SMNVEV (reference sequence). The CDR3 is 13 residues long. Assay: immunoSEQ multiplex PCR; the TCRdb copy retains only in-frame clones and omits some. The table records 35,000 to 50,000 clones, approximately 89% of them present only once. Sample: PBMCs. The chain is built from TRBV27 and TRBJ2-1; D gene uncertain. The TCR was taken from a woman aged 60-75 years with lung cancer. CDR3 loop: CASSSPNYNEQFF. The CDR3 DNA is TGTGCCAGCAGTTCCCCTAACTACAATGAGCAGTTCTTC.